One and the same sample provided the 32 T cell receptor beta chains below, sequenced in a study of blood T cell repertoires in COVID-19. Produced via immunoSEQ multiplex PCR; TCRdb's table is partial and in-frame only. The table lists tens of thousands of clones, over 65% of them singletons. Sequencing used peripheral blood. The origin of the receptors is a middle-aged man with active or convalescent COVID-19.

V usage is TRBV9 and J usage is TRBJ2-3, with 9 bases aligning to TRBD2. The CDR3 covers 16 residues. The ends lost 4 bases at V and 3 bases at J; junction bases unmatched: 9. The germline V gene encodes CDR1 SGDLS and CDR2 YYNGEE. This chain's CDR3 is CASSPPGGGATDTQYF. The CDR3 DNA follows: TGTGCCAGCAGCCCCCCTGGCGGGGGGGCAACAGATACGCAGTATTTT.

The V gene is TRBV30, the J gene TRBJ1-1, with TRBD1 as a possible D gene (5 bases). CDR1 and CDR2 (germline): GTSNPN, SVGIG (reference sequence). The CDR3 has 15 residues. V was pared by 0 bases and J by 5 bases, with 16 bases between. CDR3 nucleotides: TGTGCCTGGAGTGTATTTAGGTCGGGGGGGACTGAAGCTTTCTTT. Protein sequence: CAWSVFRSGGTEAFF. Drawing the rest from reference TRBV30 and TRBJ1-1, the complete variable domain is SQTIHQWPATLVQPVGSPLSLECTVEGTSNPNLYWYRQAAGRGLQLLFYSVGIGQISSEVPQNLSASRPQDRQFILSSKKLLLSDSGFYLCAWSVFRSGGTEAFFGQGTRLTVV.

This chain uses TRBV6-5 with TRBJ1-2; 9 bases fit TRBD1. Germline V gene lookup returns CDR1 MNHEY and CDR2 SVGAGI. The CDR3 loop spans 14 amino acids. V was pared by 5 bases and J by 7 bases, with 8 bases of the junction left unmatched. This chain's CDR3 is CASSPDRGVGGYTF. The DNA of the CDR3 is TGTGCCAGCAGTCCTGACAGGGGGGTAGGTGGCTACACCTTC.

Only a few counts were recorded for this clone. CDR3 sequence (DNA): TGTGCCAGCAGCTCTCAGGAAATCAAGACCCAGTACTTC. Its protein is CASSSQEIKTQYF. The gene calls are TRBV5-6 and TRBJ2-5; unclear D gene. The CDR3 is 13 amino acids. Trimming took off 3 bases at V and 6 bases at J, with 12 bases between the two ends. The germline V gene encodes CDR1 SGHDT and CDR2 YYEEEE.

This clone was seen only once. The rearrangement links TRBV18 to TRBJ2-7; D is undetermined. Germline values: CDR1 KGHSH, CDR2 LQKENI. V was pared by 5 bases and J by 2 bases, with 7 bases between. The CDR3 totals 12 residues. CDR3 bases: TGTGCCAGCTCATCCCCTCCCTACGAGCAGTACTTC. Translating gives CASSSPPYEQYF.

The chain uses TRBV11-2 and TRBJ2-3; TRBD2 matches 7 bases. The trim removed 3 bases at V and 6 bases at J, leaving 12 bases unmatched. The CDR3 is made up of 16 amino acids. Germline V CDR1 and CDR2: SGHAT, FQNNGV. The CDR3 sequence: CASSFGRRGMIDTQYF. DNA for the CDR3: TGTGCCAGCAGCTTCGGTCGGCGGGGGATGATCGATACGCAGTATTTT.

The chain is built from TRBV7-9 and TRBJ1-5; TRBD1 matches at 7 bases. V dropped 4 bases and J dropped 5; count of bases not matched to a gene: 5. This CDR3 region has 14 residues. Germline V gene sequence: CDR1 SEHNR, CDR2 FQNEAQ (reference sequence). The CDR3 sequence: CASSSTGKHQPQHF. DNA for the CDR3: TGTGCCAGCAGCTCGACAGGGAAGCATCAGCCCCAGCATTTT. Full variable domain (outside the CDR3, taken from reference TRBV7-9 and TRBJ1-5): DTGVSQNPRHKITKRGQNVTFRCDPISEHNRLYWYRQTLGQGPEFLTYFQNEAQLEKSRLLSDRFSAERPKGSFSTLEIQRTEQGDSAMYLCASSSTGKHQPQHFGDGTRLSIL.

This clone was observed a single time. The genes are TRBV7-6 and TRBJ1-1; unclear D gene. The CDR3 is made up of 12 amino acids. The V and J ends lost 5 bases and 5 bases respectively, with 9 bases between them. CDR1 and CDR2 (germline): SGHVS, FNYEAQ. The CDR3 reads CASSPGGTEAFF. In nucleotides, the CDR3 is TGTGCCAGCAGCCCTGGAGGTACTGAAGCTTTCTTT.

DNA for the CDR3: TGTGCCAGCAGCCCCGTTGCGTCGGGAGGGGAGACCCAGTACTTC. It codes for CASSPVASGGETQYF. The gene calls are TRBV7-2 and TRBJ2-5, with 8 bases aligning to TRBD2. Germline V gene data show CDR1 as SGHTA and CDR2 as FQGNSA. The CDR3 covers 15 residues. V lost 5 bases and J lost 5; bases outside the gene matches: 10.

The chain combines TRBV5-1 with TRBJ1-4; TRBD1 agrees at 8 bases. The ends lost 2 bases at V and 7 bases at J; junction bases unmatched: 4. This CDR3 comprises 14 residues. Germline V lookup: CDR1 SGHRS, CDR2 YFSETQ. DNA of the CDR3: TGCGCCAGCAGCTTTTCAGGGGGCGGTGAAAAACTGTTTTTT. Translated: CASSFSGGGEKLFF.

The CDR3 sequence is CASNPGQGMNTEAFF. The CDR3 DNA sequence: TGTGCCAGTAATCCGGGACAGGGGATGAACACTGAAGCTTTCTTT. The V and J genes are TRBV19 and TRBJ1-1, with 10 bases that match TRBD1. Germline CDR1 LNHDA, CDR2 SQIVND (reference sequence). The V and J ends lost 7 bases and 0 bases, in that order; junction bases with no gene match: 5. This CDR3 region has 15 residues.

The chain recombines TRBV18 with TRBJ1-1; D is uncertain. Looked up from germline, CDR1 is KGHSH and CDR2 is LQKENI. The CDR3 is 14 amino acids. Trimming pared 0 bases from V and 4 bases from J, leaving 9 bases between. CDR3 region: CASSPPGGSTEAFF. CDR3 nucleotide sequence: TGTGCCAGCTCACCACCGGGCGGGTCCACTGAAGCTTTCTTT.

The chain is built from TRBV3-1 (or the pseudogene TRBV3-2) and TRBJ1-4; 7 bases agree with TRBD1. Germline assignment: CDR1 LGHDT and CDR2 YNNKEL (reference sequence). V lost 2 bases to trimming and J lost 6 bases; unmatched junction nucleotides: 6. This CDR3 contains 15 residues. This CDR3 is CASSQFGDSYEKLFF. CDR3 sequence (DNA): TGTGCCAGCAGCCAATTCGGGGACAGCTATGAAAAACTGTTTTTT.

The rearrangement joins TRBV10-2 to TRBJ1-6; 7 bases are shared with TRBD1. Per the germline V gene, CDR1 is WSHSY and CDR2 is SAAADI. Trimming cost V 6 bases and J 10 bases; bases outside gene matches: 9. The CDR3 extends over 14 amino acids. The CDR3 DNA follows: TGCGCCAGCAGAGTAGACAGGGTGGGCTCACCCCTCCACTTT. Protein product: CASRVDRVGSPLHF.

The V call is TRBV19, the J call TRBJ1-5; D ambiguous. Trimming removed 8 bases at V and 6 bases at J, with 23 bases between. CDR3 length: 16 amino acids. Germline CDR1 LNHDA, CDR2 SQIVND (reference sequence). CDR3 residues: CASQSPGSWRGQPQHF. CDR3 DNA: TGTGCCAGTCAATCACCCGGGTCTTGGAGAGGTCAGCCCCAGCATTTT. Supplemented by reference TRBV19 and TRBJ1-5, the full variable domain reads DGGITQSPKYLFRKEGQNVTLSCEQNLNHDAMYWYRQDPGQGLRLIYYSQIVNDFQKGDIAEGYSVSREKKESFPLTVTSAQKNPTAFYLCASQSPGSWRGQPQHFGDGTRLSIL.

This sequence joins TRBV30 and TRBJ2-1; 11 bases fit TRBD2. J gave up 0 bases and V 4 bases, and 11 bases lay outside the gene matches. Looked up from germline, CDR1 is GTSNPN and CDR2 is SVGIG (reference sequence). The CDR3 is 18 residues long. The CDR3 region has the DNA TGTGCCTGGACGGGACTAGCGGTAGTACAGAGCTCCTACAATGAGCAGTTCTTC. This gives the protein CAWTGLAVVQSSYNEQFF.

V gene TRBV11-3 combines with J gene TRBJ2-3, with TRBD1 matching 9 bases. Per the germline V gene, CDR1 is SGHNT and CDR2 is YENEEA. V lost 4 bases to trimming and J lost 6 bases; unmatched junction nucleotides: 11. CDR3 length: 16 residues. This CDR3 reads CASSSGWGTGSDTQYF. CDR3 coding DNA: TGTGCCAGCAGCTCCGGGTGGGGGACAGGGTCGGATACGCAGTATTTT.

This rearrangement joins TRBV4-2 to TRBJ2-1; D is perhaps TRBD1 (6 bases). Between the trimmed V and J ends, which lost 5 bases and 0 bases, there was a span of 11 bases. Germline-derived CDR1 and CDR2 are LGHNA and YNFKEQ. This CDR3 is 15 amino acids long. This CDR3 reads CASSIRQDSYNEQFF. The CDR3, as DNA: TGTGCCAGCAGCATTCGACAGGACTCCTACAATGAGCAGTTCTTC.

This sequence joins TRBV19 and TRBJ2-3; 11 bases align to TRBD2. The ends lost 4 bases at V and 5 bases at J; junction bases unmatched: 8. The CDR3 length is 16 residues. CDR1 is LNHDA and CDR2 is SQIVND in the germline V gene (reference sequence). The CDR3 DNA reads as TGTGCCAGTAGTACGACTAGCGGGGCGATGGGAGATACGCAGTATTTT. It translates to CASSTTSGAMGDTQYF.

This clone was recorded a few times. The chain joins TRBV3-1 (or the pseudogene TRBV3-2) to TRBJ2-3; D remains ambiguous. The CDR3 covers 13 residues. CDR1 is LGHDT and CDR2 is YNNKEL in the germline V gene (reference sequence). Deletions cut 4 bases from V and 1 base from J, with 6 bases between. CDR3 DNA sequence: TGTGCCAGCAGCCTAGCACGCACAGATACGCAGTATTTT. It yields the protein CASSLARTDTQYF.

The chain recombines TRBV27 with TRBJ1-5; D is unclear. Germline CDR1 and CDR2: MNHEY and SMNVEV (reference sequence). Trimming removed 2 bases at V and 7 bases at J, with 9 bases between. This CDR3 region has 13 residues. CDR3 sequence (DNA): TGTGCCAGCAGTTTAAAGGGAGAGCAGCCCCAGCATTTT. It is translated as CASSLKGEQPQHF.

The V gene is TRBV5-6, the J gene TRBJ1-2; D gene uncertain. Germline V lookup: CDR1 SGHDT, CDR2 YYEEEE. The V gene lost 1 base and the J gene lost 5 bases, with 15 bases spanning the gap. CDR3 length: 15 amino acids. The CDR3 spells CASSLFGLARYGYTF. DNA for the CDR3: TGTGCCAGCAGCTTGTTTGGACTCGCGCGTTATGGCTACACCTTC.

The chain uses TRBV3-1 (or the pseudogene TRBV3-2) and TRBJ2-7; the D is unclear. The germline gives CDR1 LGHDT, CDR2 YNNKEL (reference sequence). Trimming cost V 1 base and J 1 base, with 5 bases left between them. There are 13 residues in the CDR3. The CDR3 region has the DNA TGTGCCAGCAGCCAAGGTCCTTCCTACGAGCAGTACTTC. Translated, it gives CASSQGPSYEQYF.

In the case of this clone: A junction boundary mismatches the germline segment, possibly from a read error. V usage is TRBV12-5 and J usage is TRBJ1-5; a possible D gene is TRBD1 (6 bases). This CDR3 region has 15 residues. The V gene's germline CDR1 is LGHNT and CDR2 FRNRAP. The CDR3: CASGLGVQGNHPQHF. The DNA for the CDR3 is TGTGCTAGTGGTTTGGGAGTACAGGGTAATCATCCCCAGCATTTT. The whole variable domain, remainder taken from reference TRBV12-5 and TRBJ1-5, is DARVTQTPRHKVTEMGQEVTMRCQPILGHNTVFWYRQTMMQGLELLAYFRNRAPLDDSGMPKDRFSAEMPDATLATLKIQPSEPRDSAVYFCASGLGVQGNHPQHFGDGTRLSIL.

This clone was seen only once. The CDR3 spells CASSPELGGNSYNEQFF. CDR3 nucleotide sequence: TGTGCCAGCTCACCGGAGTTGGGAGGCAACTCCTACAATGAGCAGTTCTTC. The chain has TRBV18 and TRBJ2-1; D possibly corresponds to TRBD2 (6 bases). CDR1 is KGHSH and CDR2 is LQKENI in the germline V gene. V lost 3 bases, J lost 0 bases, and 15 bases lay in between. The CDR3 has 17 residues. Full variable domain (rest looked up from reference TRBV18 and TRBJ2-1): NAGVMQNPRHLVRRRGQEARLRCSPMKGHSHVYWYRQLPEEGLKFMVYLQKENIIDESGMPKERFSAEFPKEGPSILRIQQVVRGDSAAYFCASSPELGGNSYNEQFFGPGTRLTVL.

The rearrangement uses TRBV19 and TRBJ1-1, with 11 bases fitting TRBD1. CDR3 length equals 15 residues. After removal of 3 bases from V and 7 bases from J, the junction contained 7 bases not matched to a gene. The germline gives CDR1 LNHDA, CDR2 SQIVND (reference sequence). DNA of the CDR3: TGTGCCAGTAGTATGATCCGGGACAGGGGGAATGAAGCTTTCTTT. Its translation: CASSMIRDRGNEAFF.

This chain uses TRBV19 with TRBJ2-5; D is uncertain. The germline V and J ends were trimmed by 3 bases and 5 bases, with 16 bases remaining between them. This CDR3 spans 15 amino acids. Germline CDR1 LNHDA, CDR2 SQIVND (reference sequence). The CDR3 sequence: CASSIRLPGRETQYF. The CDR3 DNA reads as TGTGCCAGTAGTATTAGACTGCCCGGTAGGGAGACCCAGTACTTC. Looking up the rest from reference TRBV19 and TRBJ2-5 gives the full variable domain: DGGITQSPKYLFRKEGQNVTLSCEQNLNHDAMYWYRQDPGQGLRLIYYSQIVNDFQKGDIAEGYSVSREKKESFPLTVTSAQKNPTAFYLCASSIRLPGRETQYFGPGTRLLVL.

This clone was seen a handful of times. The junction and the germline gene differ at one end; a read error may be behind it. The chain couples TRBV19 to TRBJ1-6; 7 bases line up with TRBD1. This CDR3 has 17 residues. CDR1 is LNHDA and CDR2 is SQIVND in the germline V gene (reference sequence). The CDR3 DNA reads TGTGCCAGTAGTAGGTTTGGAGGGGGCTCCGATAATTCACCCCTCCACTTT. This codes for CASSRFGGGSDNSPLHF.

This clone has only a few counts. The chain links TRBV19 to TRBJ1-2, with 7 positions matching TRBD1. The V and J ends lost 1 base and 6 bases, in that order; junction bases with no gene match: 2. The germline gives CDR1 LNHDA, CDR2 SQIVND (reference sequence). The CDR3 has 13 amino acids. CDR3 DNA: TGTGCCAGTAGTATAGGGACAGGAGATGGCTACACCTTC. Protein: CASSIGTGDGYTF.

CDR3 sequence (DNA): TGTGCCAGCAGTGATGGACTCAGCTCCTACGAGCAGTACTTC. This encodes CASSDGLSSYEQYF. The V call is TRBV2, the J call TRBJ2-7, with D possibly matching TRBD2 (5 bases). Germline loops: CDR1 SNHLY, CDR2 FYNNEI. V lost 3 bases and J 0 bases, leaving 9 bases between the germline ends. This CDR3 has 14 amino acids.

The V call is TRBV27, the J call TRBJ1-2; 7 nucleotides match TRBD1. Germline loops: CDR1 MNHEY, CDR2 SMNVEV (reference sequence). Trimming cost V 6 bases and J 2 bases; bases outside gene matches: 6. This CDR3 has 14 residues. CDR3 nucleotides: TGTGCCAGCAGGGAGACAGGGCAAAACTATGGCTACACCTTC. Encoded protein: CASRETGQNYGYTF.

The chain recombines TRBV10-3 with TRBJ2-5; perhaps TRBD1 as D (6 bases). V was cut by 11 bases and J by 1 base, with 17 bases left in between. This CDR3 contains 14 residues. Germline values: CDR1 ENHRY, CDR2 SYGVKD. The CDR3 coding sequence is TGTGCCTCAAAAGGGGGAACCCTCCAAGAGACCCAGTACTTC. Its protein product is CASKGGTLQETQYF.